The next 19 T cell receptor beta chains were all read from a single sample in a study of spatial heterogeneity in lung cancer. Time point in this sample: sample taken at primary tumor resection. Each CDR3 protein gets one entry after TCRdb re-called the 5' RACE reads with MiXCR. This sample has some 6,100 distinct CDR3 sequences, with around an eighth found just once. Here the sequenced sample was lung tissue, taken at surgery. The receptors come from a human donor with early-stage non-small cell lung cancer.

This clonotype appeared many times. A library prepared for alpha chains yielded this beta chain as an off-target read; its size is of little meaning. The genes are TRBV20-1 and TRBJ1-2, with 7 nucleotides matching TRBD1. The CDR3 has 15 amino acids. The V segment lost 3 bases and the J segment 2 bases; nucleotides outside the gene matches: 9. Germline assignment: CDR1 DFQATT and CDR2 SNEGSKA (reference sequence). The CDR3 spells CSASEPTGINYGYTF. The DNA for the CDR3 is TGCAGTGCTAGCGAACCGACAGGGATAAACTATGGCTACACCTTC.

This clonotype is termed large. Little can be read into the size of this beta chain, an off-target read in a library designed for alpha chains. The genes are TRBV12-3 or TRBV12-4 and TRBJ1-2; weak D call: TRBD1 (6 bases). The CDR3 has 11 residues. V was pared by 5 bases and J by 7 bases, with 8 bases between. The CDR3 loop reads CASSTGTGYTF. CDR3 in DNA: TGTGCCAGCAGTACAGGGACTGGCTACACCTTC.

This clonotype was counted many times. The library was designed around alpha chains, so this beta chain is a stray read whose abundance carries little weight. The rearrangement uses TRBV5-1 and TRBJ1-1; 11 nucleotides align to TRBD1. Trimming took 4 bases from V and 5 from J; bases not matched to a gene: 4. The CDR3 totals 14 residues. CDR1 is SGHRS, CDR2 YFSETQ, per germline. CDR3 DNA: TGCGCCAGCAGCATCGGACAGGGGGCTACTGAAGCTTTCTTT. This translates into CASSIGQGATEAFF.

This clonotype showed up just once. Within a library made for alpha chains, this beta chain is off target, and its count is uninformative. The chain recombines TRBV20-1 with TRBJ2-3, with 9 bases that match TRBD1. This CDR3 region has 17 residues. Germline-derived CDR1 and CDR2 are DFQATT and SNEGSKA (reference sequence). J gave up 3 bases and V 4 bases, and 14 bases lay outside the gene matches. CDR3 nucleotides: TGCAGTGCTACGACTACTCCCGGGACAGGGTGGACAGATACGCAGTATTTT. It specifies CSATTTPGTGWTDTQYF.

This clonotype was seen ten or more times. In a library made to pick up alpha chains, this beta chain is a stray read with a size that means little. V is TRBV2 and J is TRBJ2-3; 7 positions match TRBD2. This CDR3 has 14 residues. V lost 11 bases and J lost 3; bases outside the gene matches: 11. CDR1 and CDR2 from the germline V gene are SNHLY and FYNNEI. CDR3 sequence reads: CASDLQGGTDTQYF. The CDR3 DNA follows: TGTGCCTCCGACCTCCAGGGAGGGACAGATACGCAGTATTTT.

By its share, this clonotype is medium-sized. Relative to the germline gene, one junction end is altered; a read error may explain this. The library was prepared for alpha chains; this beta chain is a stray read, so its frequency means little. The V and J genes are TRBV29-1 and TRBJ2-7, with D uncertain. In germline, CDR1 is SQVTM, CDR2 ANQGSEA. This CDR3 is built from 11 residues. CDR3 sequence: CSVEDTYEQYF. CDR3 nucleotides: TGCAGCGTGGAAGATACCTACGAGCAGTACTTC.

This clonotype ranks as medium-sized. For a library built for alpha chains, this beta chain is a stray read; little rests on its size. The chain carries TRBV20-1 and TRBJ2-5; 8 positions match TRBD1. The trim removed 6 bases at V and 9 bases at J, leaving 6 bases unmatched. The V gene's germline CDR1 is DFQATT and CDR2 SNEGSKA (reference sequence). The CDR3 totals 11 residues. The CDR3 sequence: CSARQGYSQYF. CDR3 coding DNA: TGCAGTGCCAGACAGGGGTATTCCCAGTACTTC.

This clonotype is medium-sized (0.01 to 0.1%) within its sample. For a library built for alpha chains, this beta chain is a stray read; little rests on its size. The J gene is TRBJ1-5, the V gene TRBV7-6; 9 bases align to TRBD1. V shed 4 bases, J shed 6 bases, and the junction held 19 bases outside the gene matches. CDR3 length: 19 residues. Germline V gene data show CDR1 as SGHVS and CDR2 as FNYEAQ. The CDR3 sequence: CASSSPPNRRDRVFQPQHF. DNA of the CDR3: TGTGCCAGCAGCTCTCCTCCCAATCGCCGGGACAGGGTTTTTCAGCCCCAGCATTTT.

There are many counts of this clonotype. This beta chain is a stray read from a library made for alpha chains; its abundance is not meaningful. The rearrangement uses TRBV18 and TRBJ1-5; 7 nucleotides line up with TRBD1. This CDR3 has 13 amino acids. J was trimmed by 4 bases and V by 8 bases; bases with no gene match: 5. CDR1 and CDR2 from the germline V gene are KGHSH and LQKENI. The DNA of the CDR3 is TGTGCCAGCCACGGACAGGCTAATCAGCCCCAGCATTTT. This codes for CASHGQANQPQHF.

This clonotype was recorded at least ten times. This beta chain came through as a stray read in a library set up for alpha chains, and its size says little. For the CDR3, the DNA is TGTGCCAGCAGCTCGCGGGGACACACTAATGAAAAACTGTTTTTT. Translated: CASSSRGHTNEKLFF. V gene TRBV7-2 combines with J gene TRBJ1-4, with a weak D call TRBD1 (6 bases). Deletions cut 4 bases from V and 2 bases from J, with 11 bases between. This CDR3 is 15 amino acids long. CDR1 SGHTA and CDR2 FQGNSA come from the germline V gene. The full variable domain, in which reference TRBV7-2 and TRBJ1-4 provide the parts outside the CDR3, is GAGVSQSPSNKVTEKGKDVELRCDPISGHTALYWYRQSLGQGLEFLIYFQGNSAPDKSGLPSDRFSAERTGGSVSTLTIQRTQQEDSAVYLCASSSRGHTNEKLFFGSGTQLSVL.

This clonotype was detected only once. This beta chain came through as a stray read in a library set up for alpha chains, and its size says little. The chain is built from TRBV7-2 and TRBJ2-1; perhaps TRBD2 as D (5 bases). V was trimmed by 4 bases and J by 3 bases, leaving 7 bases between them. The germline V gene has CDR1 SGHTA and CDR2 FQGNSA. The CDR3 loop spans 13 amino acids. This CDR3 is CASSSDYYNEQFF. The CDR3, as DNA: TGTGCCAGCAGCTCCGACTACTACAATGAGCAGTTCTTC.

This clonotype occurred many times. Since the library was made to target alpha chains, this beta chain is a stray read and its abundance is not meaningful. This chain joins TRBV10-3 and TRBJ2-1; TRBD1 matches 8 bases. Trimming removed 8 bases from V and 7 bases from J; junction bases left unmatched: 13. Germline V gives CDR1 ENHRY, CDR2 SYGVKD. CDR3 length equals 15 residues. The CDR3 here is CAIGTGKVGTNEQFF. CDR3 coding DNA: TGTGCCATCGGGACAGGAAAGGTGGGCACGAATGAGCAGTTCTTC.

The sample holds a few counts of this clonotype. In a library made to pick up alpha chains, this beta chain is a stray read with a size that means little. The gene calls are TRBV20-1 and TRBJ2-7, with D perhaps TRBD1 (6 bases). V was trimmed by 0 bases and J by 3 bases, leaving 18 bases between them. The CDR3 has 16 amino acids. Germline V lookup: CDR1 DFQATT, CDR2 SNEGSKA (reference sequence). The CDR3 sequence: CSAREIRGRQLYEQYF. The CDR3 DNA reads as TGCAGTGCTAGAGAAATTAGGGGGAGACAACTCTACGAGCAGTACTTC.

A remark on this clonotype: A library made for alpha chains picked up this beta chain off target, so its size means little. The chain has TRBV27 and TRBJ2-3, with TRBD2 matching 10 bases. The CDR3 sequence is 15 residues long. Losses at the gene ends were 6 bases for V and 2 bases for J; bases not matched to a gene: 5. Germline CDR1 reads MNHEY; CDR2 reads SMNVEV (reference sequence). The CDR3 coding sequence is TGTGCCAGCAGCTATACTAGCGGGGTCACAGATACGCAGTATTTT. It yields the protein CASSYTSGVTDTQYF.

This clonotype was detected many times. This beta chain is an off-target read within a library intended for alpha chains, so its frequency means little. The V call is TRBV6-5, the J call TRBJ1-5; no reliable D call. The CDR3 has 13 residues. Trimming shortened V by 8 bases and J by 7 bases, and 15 bases separated the two germline ends. Germline V CDR1 and CDR2: MNHEY, SVGAGI. The DNA for the CDR3 is TGTGCCAGCGCGGGGTACCTGGGGCAGCCCCAGCATTTT. Protein sequence: CASAGYLGQPQHF.

This clonotype appeared many times. This beta chain is a stray sequence in a library constructed for alpha chains; its clone size is not meaningful. V and J are TRBV7-9 and TRBJ1-4; D is undetermined. The CDR3 totals 17 residues. The ends were cut back, 2 bases at V and 0 bases at J, with 13 bases in the middle. The germline CDR1 and CDR2 sequences are SEHNR and FQNEAQ (reference sequence). The CDR3 nucleotides are TGTGCCAGCAGCTTATTTCCCCCGGATGCAACTAATGAAAAACTGTTTTTT. Amino acids: CASSLFPPDATNEKLFF.

Concerning this clonotype itself: For a library built for alpha chains, this beta chain is a stray read; little rests on its size. The V gene is TRBV11-2, the J gene TRBJ1-4, with 7 bases identical to TRBD1. V was clipped by 0 bases and J by 10 bases; unmatched bases: 2. The CDR3 has 13 residues. Germline CDR1 is SGHAT and CDR2 is FQNNGV. The CDR3 sequence: CASSLDQGVKLFF. CDR3 nucleotide sequence: TGTGCCAGCAGCTTAGATCAGGGGGTAAAACTGTTTTTT.

This clonotype is medium-sized (0.01 to 0.1%) by share. This beta chain is an unintended read in a library built for alpha chains; its size means little. The gene calls are TRBV14 and TRBJ2-5; either TRBD1 or TRBD2 may supply D (5 bases each). The length of the CDR3 is 15 residues. CDR1 is SGHDN and CDR2 is FVKESK in the germline V gene. The V and J ends lost 3 bases and 4 bases respectively, with 15 bases between them. CDR3 loop: CASSQRGVIAETQYF. The DNA for the CDR3 is TGTGCCAGCAGCCAGCGAGGGGTGATAGCAGAGACCCAGTACTTC. Based on the CDR3 plus reference TRBV14 and TRBJ2-5, the full variable domain is EAGVTQFPSHSVIEKGQTVTLRCDPISGHDNLYWYRRVMGKEIKFLLHFVKESKQDESGMPNNRFLAERTGGTYSTLKVQPAELEDSGVYFCASSQRGVIAETQYFGPGTRLLVL.

This clonotype came up many times. This beta chain appears as a stray read in a library generated for alpha chains; its size is not informative. The J gene is TRBJ2-6, the V gene TRBV7-3; D is perhaps TRBD1 or TRBD2 (5 bases each). Germline values: CDR1 SGHTA, CDR2 FQGTGA. The V end lost 5 bases, the J end lost 0 bases, and 14 bases lay between the germline ends. The CDR3 is made up of 17 amino acids. CDR3 sequence reads: CASSPRGRHSGANVLTF. The CDR3 DNA follows: TGTGCCAGCAGCCCTAGGGGACGTCACTCTGGGGCCAACGTCCTGACTTTC.